This is a list of T cell receptor beta chains from one sample in a study of shared clonotypes between healthy human individuals. Repertoires were generated with immunoSEQ multiplex PCR, while TCRdb's copy carries only in-frame clones and drops some. The sample yields millions of clones, around 93% seen once. Sequenced: naive CD8+ T cells from PBMCs. Source of these receptors: a man aged 18 to 35 in good health. Some clones in this sample may be carry-over from other donors' samples. CDR3s include the opening cysteine and the closing phenylalanine or tryptophan. A D gene is named only where the DNA matches it firmly. Some rows have no size entry. The others give once, few or many, or a class for an expanded clone.

abundance	j_gene	d_gene	v_gene	CDR3aa	CDR3nt
.	TRBJ2-1	TRBD1	TRBV7-9	CASSLTRGTGGNEQFF	TGTGCCAGCAGTCTTACCCGTGGGACAGGGGGCAATGAGCAGTTCTTC
.	TRBJ2-2	.	TRBV4-2	CASSQERGYAPGELFF	TGTGCCAGCAGCCAAGAGAGGGGGTATGCTCCCGGGGAGCTGTTTTTT
.	TRBJ1-3	.	TRBV15	CATSSRAHSGNTIYF	TGTGCCACCAGCAGTAGGGCCCACTCTGGAAACACCATATATTTT
.	TRBJ2-7	.	TRBV28	CASSPPGRIYEQYF	TGTGCCAGCAGTCCTCCGGGACGGATCTACGAGCAGTACTTC
.	TRBJ1-3	.	TRBV28	CASSLRGSGNTIYF	TGTGCCAGCAGTTTACGTGGAAGTGGAAACACCATATATTTT
.	TRBJ1-2	.	TRBV5-4	CASSLGGDGYTF	TGTGCCAGCAGCTTGGGAGGTGATGGCTACACCTTC
.	TRBJ1-2	.	TRBV9	CASSVGAGTNYGYTF	TGTGCCAGCAGCGTAGGGGCAGGGACTAACTATGGCTACACCTTC
.	TRBJ2-7	.	TRBV10-3	CAIRGTGASYEQYF	TGTGCCATCAGGGGAACGGGGGCTTCCTACGAGCAGTACTTC
.	TRBJ2-1	.	TRBV15	CATSRVAYNEQFF	TGTGCCACCAGCAGAGTCGCCTACAATGAGCAGTTCTTC
.	TRBJ2-1	TRBD2	TRBV7-9	CARGGGTSGYNEQFF	TGTGCCCGTGGGGGCGGGACTAGCGGTTACAATGAGCAGTTCTTC
.	TRBJ1-5	.	TRBV30	CAWSVFGNQPQHF	TGTGCCTGGAGTGTTTTTGGCAATCAGCCCCAGCATTTT
.	TRBJ2-1	TRBD2	TRBV7-8	CASSLVSSGHSYNEQFF	TGTGCCAGCAGCTTAGTATCTAGCGGGCACTCCTACAATGAGCAGTTCTTC
.	TRBJ2-1	TRBD2	TRBV6-5	CAIDRKTSKHEQFF	TGTGCCATCGACCGAAAGACTAGCAAACATGAGCAGTTCTTC
.	TRBJ1-5	.	TRBV6-1	CASRDMQPQHF	TGTGCCAGCAGAGACATGCAGCCCCAGCATTTT
.	TRBJ2-1	TRBD2	TRBV29-1	CSVGGGTYNEQFF	TGCAGCGTTGGGGGGGGTACCTACAATGAGCAGTTCTTC
.	TRBJ1-5	.	TRBV27	CASSLQLNQPQHF	TGTGCCAGCAGTTTACAGCTTAATCAGCCCCAGCATTTT
.	TRBJ1-1	TRBD1	TRBV25-1	CASSRSLGTGPEAFF	TGTGCCAGCAGCAGAAGCCTTGGGACAGGGCCTGAAGCTTTCTTT
.	TRBJ2-1	TRBD1	TRBV6-6	CASNGQGRRNEQFF	TGTGCCAGCAACGGACAGGGCCGGAGGAATGAGCAGTTCTTC
.	TRBJ1-3	.	TRBV27	CASSLFYSSGNTIYF	TGTGCCAGCAGTTTATTCTACAGCTCTGGAAACACCATATATTTT
.	TRBJ2-1	TRBD1	TRBV28	CASRLGQTSYNEQFF	TGTGCCAGCAGATTGGGACAGACCTCCTACAATGAGCAGTTCTTC
.	TRBJ2-7	.	TRBV27	CASSSLAGEQYF	TGTGCCAGCAGTTCCTTAGCTGGCGAGCAGTACTTC
.	TRBJ2-3	TRBD1	TRBV7-9	CASSSDRLYTDTQYF	TGTGCCAGCAGCTCGGACAGGCTCTACACAGATACGCAGTATTTT
.	TRBJ2-7	TRBD2	TRBV11-2	CASSYGGGSFYEQYF	TGTGCCAGCAGCTACGGCGGCGGGAGTTTTTACGAGCAGTACTTC
.	TRBJ2-1	.	TRBV19	CASSIDRTLYNEQFF	TGTGCCAGTAGTATCGACCGTACCCTCTACAATGAGCAGTTCTTC
.	TRBJ2-1	TRBD2	TRBV7-8	CASSLDYSGSRIYNEQFF	TGTGCCAGCAGCTTAGACTATAGCGGGAGCCGGATTTACAATGAGCAGTTCTTC
.	TRBJ2-5	.	TRBV13	CASSLGTQETQYF	TGTGCCAGCAGCTTAGGGACCCAAGAGACCCAGTACTTC
.	TRBJ2-2	TRBD1	TRBV7-3	CASSLTFGQGANTGELFF	TGTGCCAGCAGCTTAACGTTTGGACAGGGCGCGAACACCGGGGAGCTGTTTTTT
.	TRBJ2-7	.	TRBV6-5	CASSRRAEAPYEQYF	TGTGCCAGCTCCCGAAGGGCCGAAGCACCCTACGAGCAGTACTTC
.	TRBJ2-1	.	TRBV7-9	CASSPRLPSYNEQFF	TGTGCCAGCAGCCCTAGACTACCCTCCTACAATGAGCAGTTCTTC
.	TRBJ2-1	TRBD1	TRBV10-1	CASSGPGQGSYEQFF	TGCGCCAGCAGTGGGCCGGGACAGGGGTCGTATGAGCAGTTCTTC
.	TRBJ1-3	.	TRBV28	CASRARNLFGNIIYF	TGTGCCAGCAGGGCCCGAAATCTCTTCGGAAACATCATATATTTT
.	TRBJ2-3	TRBD2	TRBV4-3	CASKRGLAGDLTDTQYF	TGCGCCAGCAAAAGAGGACTAGCGGGAGACCTCACAGATACGCAGTATTTT
.	TRBJ2-7	.	TRBV11-2	CASSLDRGAKFYEQYF	TGTGCCAGCAGCTTAGATCGGGGGGCAAAGTTCTACGAGCAGTACTTC
.	TRBJ2-1	.	TRBV6-4	CASSARVEVNEQFF	TGTGCCAGCAGTGCCAGGGTGGAGGTAAATGAGCAGTTCTTC
.	TRBJ2-4	.	TRBV28	CASSLGDKTLTGKNIQYF	TGTGCCAGCAGTTTAGGGGATAAGACTCTGACAGGCAAAAACATTCAGTACTTC
few	TRBJ1-2	.	TRBV2	CASSSQGNYGYTF	TGTGCCAGCAGTTCCCAAGGCAACTATGGCTACACCTTC
once	TRBJ2-7	TRBD2	TRBV2	CASSASGSPIRDEQYF	TGTGCCAGCAGTGCTAGCGGGAGTCCTATTCGGGACGAGCAGTACTTC
.	TRBJ2-1	.	TRBV27	CASSTPGGGSYNEQFF	TGTGCCAGCAGTACCCCCGGCGGTGGCTCCTACAATGAGCAGTTCTTC
.	TRBJ2-3	TRBD2	TRBV29-1	CSGLGGERTDTQYF	TGCAGCGGCCTGGGGGGGGAAAGGACAGATACGCAGTATTTT
.	TRBJ2-7	.	TRBV7-9	CASRVWGDEQYF	TGTGCCAGCAGGGTTTGGGGGGACGAGCAGTACTTC